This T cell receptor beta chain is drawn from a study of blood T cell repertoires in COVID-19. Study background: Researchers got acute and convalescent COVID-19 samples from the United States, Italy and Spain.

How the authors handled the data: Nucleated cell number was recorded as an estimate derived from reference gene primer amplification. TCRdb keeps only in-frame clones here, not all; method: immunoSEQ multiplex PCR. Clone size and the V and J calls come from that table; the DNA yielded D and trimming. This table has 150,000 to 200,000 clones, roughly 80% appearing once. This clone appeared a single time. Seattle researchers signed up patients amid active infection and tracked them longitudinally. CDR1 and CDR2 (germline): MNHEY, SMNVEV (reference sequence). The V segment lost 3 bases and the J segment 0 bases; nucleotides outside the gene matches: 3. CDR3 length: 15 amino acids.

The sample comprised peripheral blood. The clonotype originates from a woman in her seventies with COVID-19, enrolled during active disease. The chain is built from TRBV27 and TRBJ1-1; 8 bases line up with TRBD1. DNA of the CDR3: TGTGCCAGCAGTTTTGGGACAGGATTGAACACTGAAGCTTTCTTT. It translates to CASSFGTGLNTEAFF.